These 28 T cell receptor beta chains originate from one sample sequenced in a study of Graves' ophthalmopathy and Graves' hyperthyroidism. The sequenced template was RNA, covering the TCR beta CDR3 region. An initial RT-PCR round employing HTBI primers preceded a second-round multiplex PCR. In TCRdb, the multiplex PCR reads were re-called with MiXCR into one record per CDR3 protein. Of 200,000 to 250,000 distinct CDR3 sequences in the sample, 25% to 30% are singletons; the top ten hold 9.1%. Material: peripheral blood. Receptors were obtained from a man aged 50-59 years with Graves' ophthalmopathy.

This clonotype was picked up many times. The rearrangement uses TRBV6-5 and TRBJ1-2; 7 bases match TRBD1. Trimming at V came to 6 bases and at J to 1 base, leaving 8 bases not matched to a gene. Germline V gene sequence: CDR1 MNHEY, CDR2 SVGAGI. The CDR3 has 15 amino acids. The CDR3 nucleotides read TGTGCCAGCAGCTTCACAGGGGTTCTTAACTATGGCTACACCTTC. Translated: CASSFTGVLNYGYTF.

This clonotype has a count of ten or more. The rearrangement links TRBV29-1 to TRBJ2-7; TRBD1 matches 9 bases. J was trimmed by 6 bases and V by 5 bases; bases with no gene match: 14. There are 15 residues in the CDR3. The germline gives CDR1 SQVTM, CDR2 ANQGSEA. The CDR3 loop reads CSVIWGDRDVLEQYF. The CDR3, as DNA: TGCAGCGTTATCTGGGGGGACAGGGACGTTCTCGAGCAGTACTTC.

This clonotype was found many times. The gene calls are TRBV2 and TRBJ2-2, with D uncertain. The CDR3 sequence is 16 residues long. The germline V gene encodes CDR1 SNHLY and CDR2 FYNNEI. V dropped 4 bases and J dropped 1 base, with 13 bases sitting between them. The CDR3 bases are TGTGCCAGCAGTGTATCTCTAAAACGGAACACCGGGGAGCTGTTTTTT. Translated: CASSVSLKRNTGELFF.

Many counts were recorded for this clonotype. Its ends do not fully match the called genes, so a read error is possible. This chain connects TRBV12-3 or TRBV12-4 to TRBJ2-7; D call uncertain. The CDR3 runs to 13 residues. As DNA, the CDR3 is TGTGCCAGCGGAGAGACACAGACCTACGAGCGGTACTTC. Its protein is CASGETQTYERYF.

The CDR3 protein is CASSRTLSGSGGYEQYF. The CDR3 DNA sequence: TGTGCCAGTAGTCGGACCCTCTCCGGGAGTGGAGGTTACGAGCAGTACTTC. This chain uses TRBV19 with TRBJ2-7; tentatively, D is TRBD2 (6 bases). Germline CDR1 and CDR2: LNHDA and SQIVND (reference sequence). Trimming removed 5 bases at V and 4 bases at J, with 24 bases between. The CDR3 is made up of 17 amino acids.

This clonotype came up many times. The chain uses TRBV27 and TRBJ2-2; no definite D call. Trimming removed 3 bases at V and 6 bases at J, with 14 bases between. Looked up from germline, CDR1 is MNHEY and CDR2 is SMNVEV (reference sequence). The CDR3 consists of 15 residues. The CDR3 here is CASSFSRDLAGELFF. The CDR3 DNA reads as TGTGCCAGCAGTTTTTCTAGGGATCTGGCCGGGGAGCTGTTTTTT.

The chain couples TRBV7-2 to TRBJ2-7; 7 bases match TRBD1. Per the germline V gene, CDR1 is SGHTA and CDR2 is FQGNSA. The CDR3 consists of 13 residues. The V gene end was trimmed by 7 bases and the J gene end by 4 bases; junction bases not matched to a gene: 7. The CDR3 sequence: CASTPGGLYEQYF. CDR3 nucleotides: TGTGCCAGCACCCCAGGGGGTCTATACGAGCAGTACTTC.

V and J are TRBV27 and TRBJ1-6, with 11 positions matching TRBD1. Per germline, CDR1 MNHEY and CDR2 SMNVEV (reference sequence). The CDR3 is made up of 14 amino acids. J gave up 9 bases and V 7 bases, and 5 bases lay outside the gene matches. The CDR3 DNA reads as TGTGCCAGCACTCGGGACAGGGGGACTTCACCCCTCCACTTT. Encoded protein: CASTRDRGTSPLHF.

In this sample, this clonotype turned up many times. V is TRBV6-1 and J is TRBJ1-5; no clear D. The germline V and J ends were trimmed by 1 base and 4 bases, with 23 bases remaining between them. Germline CDR1 is MNHNS and CDR2 is SASEGT. This CDR3 comprises 19 residues. The CDR3 is CASSEGSGMGGLRNQPQHF. CDR3 DNA sequence: TGTGCCAGCAGTGAAGGGAGCGGGATGGGAGGGTTGAGGAATCAGCCCCAGCATTTT.

The chain joins TRBV6-2 or TRBV6-3 to TRBJ1-2, with 9 positions matching TRBD1. The germline V gene encodes CDR1 MNHEY and CDR2 SVGEGT. The CDR3 covers 15 residues. J was trimmed by 1 base and V by 4 bases; bases with no gene match: 4. Here the CDR3 reads CASSFGTGINYGYTF. The CDR3, as DNA: TGTGCCAGCAGTTTCGGGACAGGGATTAACTATGGCTACACCTTC.

V gene TRBV12-3 or TRBV12-4 combines with J gene TRBJ1-1; 7 bases are shared with TRBD1. The V segment lost 3 bases and the J segment 1 base; nucleotides outside the gene matches: 5. CDR3 length: 15 residues. CDR3: CASSFSRGWNTEAFF. For the CDR3, the DNA is TGTGCCAGCAGTTTCTCCAGGGGGTGGAACACTGAAGCTTTCTTT.

This clonotype has a handful of counts. V usage is TRBV7-6 and J usage is TRBJ1-1; D is perhaps TRBD1 (5 bases). The CDR3 spans 13 residues. The germline gives CDR1 SGHVS, CDR2 FNYEAQ. V was pared by 3 bases and J by 4 bases, with 9 bases between. CDR3 bases: TGTGCCAGCAGCTTGGACACAGCCACTGAAGCTTTCTTT. The encoded protein is CASSLDTATEAFF.

The rearrangement uses TRBV28 and TRBJ2-7; D gene uncertain. The CDR3 extends over 12 amino acids. Germline CDR1 reads MDHEN; CDR2 reads SYDVKM. V was shortened by 6 bases and J by 3 bases, with 9 bases between the two germline ends. The CDR3 spells CASSPHSYEQYF. As DNA, the CDR3 is TGTGCCAGCAGCCCTCACAGCTACGAGCAGTACTTC.

A few counts support this clonotype. This sequence joins TRBV9 and TRBJ2-5, with 7 nucleotides matching TRBD2. CDR1 and CDR2 (germline): SGDLS, YYNGEE. The CDR3 spans 17 residues. V lost 0 bases and J lost 0; bases outside the gene matches: 8. The CDR3 region is CASSVGESGINQETQYF. The CDR3 DNA is TGTGCCAGCAGCGTAGGGGAGAGCGGGATAAACCAAGAGACCCAGTACTTC.

At least ten counts were recorded for this clonotype. This chain uses TRBV28 with TRBJ2-7; D is possibly TRBD2 (5 bases). Trimming cost V 7 bases and J 2 bases, with 15 bases left between them. Germline CDR1 and CDR2: MDHEN and SYDVKM. CDR3 size: 14 residues. The DNA of the CDR3 is TGTGCCAGCAAAAGGACTGGAGGCACCTACGAGCAGTACTTC. As protein: CASKRTGGTYEQYF.

This clonotype was counted at least ten times. J is TRBJ1-6 and V is TRBV30; 8 positions match TRBD1. CDR1 GTSNPN and CDR2 SVGIG come from the germline V gene (reference sequence). This CDR3 has 14 amino acids. V trimming: 0 bases; J trimming: 7 bases; junction bases outside the gene matches: 2. Here the CDR3 reads CAWSVGQGNSPLHF. CDR3 DNA sequence: TGTGCCTGGAGTGTAGGACAGGGAAATTCACCCCTCCACTTT.

This clonotype was detected many times. The gene calls are TRBV7-9 and TRBJ1-1, with D possibly being TRBD1 (5 bases). V shed 5 bases and J shed 3 bases, with 22 bases lying between them. Germline values: CDR1 SEHNR, CDR2 FQNEAQ (reference sequence). The CDR3 is 17 amino acids. The CDR3 is CASSDDGASGEYTEAFF. The DNA of the CDR3 is TGTGCCAGCAGCGATGACGGGGCCTCAGGCGAGTACACTGAAGCTTTCTTT.

The genes are TRBV12-3 or TRBV12-4 and TRBJ2-7, with D unresolved. V gave up 6 bases and J gave up 2 bases, with 14 bases separating them. The CDR3 has 14 residues. The CDR3 region has the DNA TGTGCCAGCAGCTCATTCCCCCCCACCTACGAGCAGTACTTC. As protein: CASSSFPPTYEQYF.

V gene TRBV30 combines with J gene TRBJ1-1; D gene ambiguous. The V gene's germline CDR1 is GTSNPN and CDR2 SVGIG (reference sequence). Trimming cost V 7 bases and J 4 bases, with 13 bases left between them. There are 12 residues in the CDR3. In DNA, the CDR3 is TGTGCCTACGCAAGAATGAGCACTGAAGCTTTCTTT. Translated: CAYARMSTEAFF. Supplemented by reference TRBV30 and TRBJ1-1, the full variable domain reads SQTIHQWPATLVQPVGSPLSLECTVEGTSNPNLYWYRQAAGRGLQLLFYSVGIGQISSEVPQNLSASRPQDRQFILSSKKLLLSDSGFYLCAYARMSTEAFFGQGTRLTVV.

The chain joins TRBV19 to TRBJ1-5; D possibly corresponds to TRBD1 (5 bases). The CDR3 extends over 14 amino acids. Germline V gives CDR1 LNHDA, CDR2 SQIVND (reference sequence). Deletions cut 7 bases from V and 7 bases from J, with 17 bases between. The CDR3 sequence is CASNFRERGQPQHF. The CDR3, as DNA: TGTGCCAGTAATTTCAGGGAACGGGGACAGCCCCAGCATTTT.

The gene calls are TRBV6-5 and TRBJ2-7; 10 positions match TRBD1. The CDR3 totals 15 residues. Losses at the gene ends were 4 bases for V and 2 bases for J; bases not matched to a gene: 5. Germline CDR1 MNHEY, CDR2 SVGAGI. The CDR3 DNA follows: TGTGCCAGCAGTTCCTTGGGACAGGGGACCTACGAGCAGTACTTC. Translation gives CASSSLGQGTYEQYF.

The sample holds many counts of this clonotype. The rearrangement joins TRBV4-1 to TRBJ2-7; 12 nucleotides agree with TRBD1. Germline V lookup: CDR1 MGHRA, CDR2 YSYEKL. The CDR3 has 20 residues. The ends lost 1 base at V and 6 bases at J; junction bases unmatched: 19. CDR3 nucleotide sequence: TGCGCCAGCAGCCAAGCTAGGGGAGGGACAGGGGGCTCACCTACTGGCGAGCAGTACTTC. Its translation is CASSQARGGTGGSPTGEQYF.

This clonotype was observed at least ten times. The chain uses TRBV15 and TRBJ1-1; no clear D gene. CDR1 and CDR2 (germline): LNHNV, YYDKDF (reference sequence). With 0 bases removed from V and 7 bases from J, the gap between germline ends came to 15 bases. This CDR3 has 15 amino acids. The CDR3 nucleotides read TGTGCCACCAGCAGAGATAAAGGGTTTGGGAGTGAAGCTTTCTTT. It encodes CATSRDKGFGSEAFF.

In this sample, this clonotype turned up many times. V and J are TRBV4-2 and TRBJ2-6, with TRBD1 identical over 7 bases. With 4 bases clipped from V and 4 bases from J, the junction kept 22 bases outside the gene matches. This CDR3 is built from 21 residues. Germline CDR1 reads LGHNA; CDR2 reads YNFKEQ. CDR3 sequence: CASSLPLRRGNPHPGANVLTF. CDR3 nucleotide sequence: TGTGCCAGCAGCCTACCATTGCGCAGGGGGAACCCGCATCCGGGGGCCAACGTCCTGACTTTC.

There are many counts of this clonotype. The chain recombines TRBV10-1 with TRBJ1-5; D unclear. CDR1 and CDR2 from the germline V gene are WNHNN and SYGVQD (reference sequence). Between the trimmed V and J ends, which lost 0 bases and 7 bases, there was a span of 4 bases. The CDR3 loop spans 12 amino acids. The CDR3 DNA reads TGCGCCAGCAGTGAGTCGATACAGCCCCAGCATTTT. Amino acids: CASSESIQPQHF.

This clonotype was counted many times. The chain couples TRBV20-1 to TRBJ2-5; D perhaps matches TRBD2 (7 bases). The V end lost 1 base, the J end lost 3 bases, and 21 bases lay between the germline ends. The CDR3 has 17 amino acids. Per germline, CDR1 DFQATT and CDR2 SNEGSKA (reference sequence). Here the CDR3 reads CSARVGGGDVLKETQYF. CDR3 nucleotide sequence: TGCAGTGCTAGAGTAGGGGGGGGCGACGTCCTTAAAGAGACCCAGTACTTC.

This clonotype was counted ten times or more. The gene calls are TRBV11-2 and TRBJ2-7, with 13 bases that match TRBD2. CDR1 is SGHAT, CDR2 FQNNGV, per germline. The CDR3 totals 15 residues. With V trimmed by 6 bases and J by 4 bases, 6 bases remained unmatched. CDR3 protein: CASRRTSGSSYEQYF. The CDR3 DNA reads as TGTGCCAGCAGGAGGACTAGCGGGAGTTCATACGAGCAGTACTTC.

The chain carries TRBV5-1 and TRBJ1-1, with unresolved D. This CDR3 is 17 amino acids long. The ends were cut back, 0 bases at V and 3 bases at J, with 18 bases in the middle. The V gene's germline CDR1 is SGHRS and CDR2 YFSETQ. The DNA for the CDR3 is TGCGCCAGCAGCTTGGGAGGGAGTGGGTTGGTGTACACTGAAGCTTTCTTT. Its translation is CASSLGGSGLVYTEAFF. Drawing the rest from reference TRBV5-1 and TRBJ1-1, the complete variable domain is KAGVTQTPRYLIKTRGQQVTLSCSPISGHRSVSWYQQTPGQGLQFLFEYFSETQRNKGNFPGRFSGRQFSNSRSEMNVSTLELGDSALYLCASSLGGSGLVYTEAFFGQGTRLTVV.